A single sample gave rise to the 12 T cell receptor beta chains below, sequenced in a study of T cell repertoires in cytomegalovirus infection. One entry per CDR3 protein, called by TCRdb with MiXCR from the reads. The sample has more than 95,000 distinct CDR3 sequences, 32% seen once. These TCRs are of unknown antigen specificity. Source: CD8+ T cells from cultured PBMCs, taken from culture after CMV antigen stimulation. These receptors came from a human donor in good health (CMV status not recorded). Some clones in this sample may be carry-over from other donors' samples.

This clonotype occurred once. This sequence joins TRBV6-5 and TRBJ2-6, with D hard to call. This CDR3 region has 15 residues. The ends were cut back, 0 bases at V and 2 bases at J, with 5 bases in the middle. Germline V gene lookup returns CDR1 MNHEY and CDR2 SVGAGI. The DNA of the CDR3 is TGTGCCAGCAGTTACTCTCTGACTGGGGCCAACGTCCTGACTTTC. Amino acids: CASSYSLTGANVLTF.

J is TRBJ2-7 and V is TRBV4-3; D unclear. CDR1 is LGHNA and CDR2 is YSLEER in the germline V gene. The CDR3 is made up of 16 amino acids. Trimming cost V 4 bases and J 0 bases, with 16 bases left between them. The CDR3 DNA is TGCGCCAGCAGCCGAGACCCCCGGCTTCGCTCCTACGAGCAGTACTTC. Its translation is CASSRDPRLRSYEQYF.

This clonotype was seen a handful of times. This rearrangement joins TRBV27 to TRBJ1-2; no clear D. The germline V gene has CDR1 MNHEY and CDR2 SMNVEV (reference sequence). The CDR3 has 14 residues. V was cut by 2 bases and J by 2 bases, with 9 bases left in between. The CDR3 DNA reads as TGTGCCAGCAGTTTAGGAGGGCGGAACTATGGCTACACCTTC. Translation: CASSLGGRNYGYTF.

This clonotype was detected a few times. This rearrangement joins TRBV7-8 to TRBJ1-5, with TRBD1 identical over 7 bases. This CDR3 is built from 16 residues. V dropped 10 bases and J dropped 5; count of bases not matched to a gene: 17. From germline, CDR1 is SGHVS and CDR2 FQNEAQ. CDR3 nucleotide sequence: TGTGCCATCCCCGGGGGTGGGGACAGTCGGTATCAGCCCCAGCATTTT. Amino acids: CAIPGGGDSRYQPQHF.

This chain uses TRBV6-5 with TRBJ2-7; 8 bases match TRBD1. The CDR3 consists of 14 residues. Germline loops: CDR1 MNHEY, CDR2 SVGAGI. J was trimmed by 4 bases and V by 6 bases; bases with no gene match: 8. The CDR3 sequence is CASSSRGRGYEQYF. CDR3 DNA: TGTGCCAGCAGCTCCAGGGGGCGCGGGTACGAGCAGTACTTC.

Only a few counts were recorded for this clonotype. V gene TRBV14 combines with J gene TRBJ2-7; TRBD1 aligns across 7 bases. CDR3 length equals 15 residues. Germline CDR1 SGHDN, CDR2 FVKESK. The V gene end was trimmed by 4 bases and the J gene end by 5 bases; junction bases not matched to a gene: 11. The CDR3 spells CASSLPGDSVHEQYF. DNA of the CDR3: TGTGCCAGCAGCCTTCCCGGGGACAGCGTCCACGAGCAGTACTTC.

This chain's CDR3 is CASSSALGTDTQYF. DNA for the CDR3: TGTGCCAGCAGCTCAGCACTAGGAACAGATACGCAGTATTTT. The rearrangement uses TRBV7-2 and TRBJ2-3, with D possibly being TRBD2 (5 bases). The CDR3 runs to 14 residues. Germline-derived CDR1 and CDR2 are SGHTA and FQGNSA. V was trimmed by 4 bases and J by 3 bases, leaving 11 bases between them.

The chain joins TRBV11-2 to TRBJ2-3; 15 bases line up with TRBD2. CDR3 length: 16 amino acids. The ends lost 0 bases at V and 14 bases at J; junction bases unmatched: 9. Germline lookup yields CDR1 SGHAT and CDR2 FQNNGV. The CDR3 reads CASSLDPGLAGGPRYF. DNA for the CDR3: TGTGCCAGCAGCTTAGATCCTGGACTAGCGGGGGGGCCGAGGTATTTT.

This clonotype was recorded many times. V and J are TRBV7-2 and TRBJ2-7, with 10 bases aligning to TRBD1. V lost 5 bases to trimming and J lost 3 bases; unmatched junction nucleotides: 4. Looked up from germline, CDR1 is SGHTA and CDR2 is FQGNSA. This CDR3 has 14 amino acids. Here the CDR3 DNA reads TGTGCCAGCAGCCCGACAGGGGGCCACTACGAGCAGTACTTC. It is translated as CASSPTGGHYEQYF.

V is TRBV12-3 or TRBV12-4 and J is TRBJ1-1, with D possibly matching TRBD1 (6 bases). The CDR3 is 12 residues long. The V end was cut by 3 bases, the J end by 7 bases, with 9 bases between. The CDR3 DNA reads TGTGCCAGCAGTTTTTGGGACAATGAAGCTTTCTTT. This translates into CASSFWDNEAFF.

The chain combines TRBV4-1 with TRBJ2-3, with a possible D match to TRBD1 (5 bases). Germline V gene lookup returns CDR1 MGHRA and CDR2 YSYEKL. This CDR3 is built from 16 residues. The V gene lost 3 bases and the J gene lost 2 bases, with 15 bases spanning the gap. DNA for the CDR3: TGCGCCAGCAGCCAGTGGGGCTACACACTCACAGATACGCAGTATTTT. Residues: CASSQWGYTLTDTQYF.

The chain combines TRBV6-1 with TRBJ1-6; 8 bases line up with TRBD1. Germline values: CDR1 MNHNS, CDR2 SASEGT. This CDR3 has 14 amino acids. J lost 8 bases, V lost 7 bases, and 7 bases had no gene match. As DNA, the CDR3 is TGTGCCAGCACCTCCGGGACAGGAGATTCACCCCTCCACTTT. Protein product: CASTSGTGDSPLHF.